The sample holds many counts of the clone carrying this T cell receptor beta chain. Its antigen is not identified. The CDR3 has 13 amino acids. The ends were cut back, 3 bases at V and 0 bases at J, with 6 bases in the middle. Germline-derived CDR1 and CDR2 are DFQATT and SNEGSKA (reference sequence). This entry belongs to a study of human T cells and chemical hapten exposure. Study-level findings and limits: With DPC sensitization, TCRs exceeding 1 in 1000 frequency showed no change. Expanded TCRs were compared with controls, and the expanded TCRs formed significantly more large CDR3 similarity clusters.

MiXCR, applied by TCRdb to the RACE reads, yields one record per CDR3 protein. The sample lists some 84,000 distinct CDR3 sequences; less than 11% were seen once. Time point described: patch test 2, 6 weeks after DPC sensitization. Treatment given: therapeutic diphenylcyclopropenone sensitization with weekly scalp DPC. Unfractionated whole blood yielded total RNA. This clonotype was obtained from a woman aged 45-60 years with alopecia areata. Some clones in this sample may be carry-over from other donors' samples. The chain is built from TRBV20-1 and TRBJ2-1; D unclear. The starting material was whole blood, obtained in connection with sensitization to the hapten diphenylcyclopropenone (DPC). The CDR3: CSASVSSYNEQFF. CDR3 DNA sequence: TGCAGTGCTAGCGTGAGCTCCTACAATGAGCAGTTCTTC.